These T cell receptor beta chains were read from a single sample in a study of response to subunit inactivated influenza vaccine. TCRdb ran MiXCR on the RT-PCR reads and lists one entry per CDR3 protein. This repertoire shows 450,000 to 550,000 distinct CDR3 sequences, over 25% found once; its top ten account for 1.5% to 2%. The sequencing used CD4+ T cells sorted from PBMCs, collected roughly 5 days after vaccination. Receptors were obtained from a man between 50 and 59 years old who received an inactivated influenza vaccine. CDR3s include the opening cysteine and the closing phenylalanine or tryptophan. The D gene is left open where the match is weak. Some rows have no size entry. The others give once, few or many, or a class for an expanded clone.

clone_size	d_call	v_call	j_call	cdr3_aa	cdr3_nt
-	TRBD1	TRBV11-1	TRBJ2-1	CASSLDRGHEQFF	TGTGCCAGCAGCCTGGACAGGGGGCATGAGCAGTTCTTC
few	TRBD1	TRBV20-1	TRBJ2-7	CSAITRTGESEQYF	TGCAGTGCCATTACTAGGACAGGGGAAAGCGAGCAGTACTTC
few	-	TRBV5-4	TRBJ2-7	CASSNVGVAGEQYF	TGTGCCAGCAGCAATGTTGGAGTTGCAGGGGAGCAGTACTTC
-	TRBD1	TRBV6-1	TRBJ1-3	CASSGGTGFSGNTIYF	TGTGCCAGCAGTGGCGGGACAGGGTTCTCTGGAAACACCATATATTTT
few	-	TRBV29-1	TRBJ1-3	CSVGHNSGNTIYF	TGCAGCGTCGGACACAACTCTGGAAACACCATATATTTT
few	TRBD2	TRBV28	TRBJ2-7	CASSLTGTTPFYEQYF	TGTGCCAGCTCACTTACGGGGACTACGCCATTCTACGAGCAGTACTTC
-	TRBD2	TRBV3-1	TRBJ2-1	CASSTSGRYNEQFF	TGTGCCAGCAGTACTAGCGGGAGATACAATGAGCAGTTCTTC
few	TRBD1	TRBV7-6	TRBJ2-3	CASSLPDGTGGTDTQYF	TGTGCCAGCAGCTTACCCGATGGGACAGGCGGAACAGATACGCAGTATTTT
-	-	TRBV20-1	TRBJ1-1	CSAPGSTASTEAFF	TGCAGTGCGCCCGGGTCAACAGCCAGCACTGAAGCTTTCTTT
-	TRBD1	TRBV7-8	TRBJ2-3	CASSEAGTGWTDTQYF	TGTGCCAGCAGCGAGGCCGGGACAGGGTGGACAGATACGCAGTATTTT
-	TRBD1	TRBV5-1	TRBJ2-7	CASSLAEPGGLYEQYF	TGCGCCAGCAGCTTGGCCGAGCCAGGGGGCCTCTACGAGCAGTACTTC
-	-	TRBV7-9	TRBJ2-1	CASSLGADNEQFF	TGTGCCAGCAGCCTCGGGGCCGACAATGAGCAGTTCTTC
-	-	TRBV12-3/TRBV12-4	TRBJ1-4	CASSSRIKLFF	TGTGCCAGCAGTTCCCGAATCAAACTGTTTTTT
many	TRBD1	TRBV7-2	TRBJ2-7	CASSLVAGQGRHEQYF	TGTGCCAGCAGCTTAGTTGCGGGACAGGGTCGGCACGAGCAGTACTTC